Listed here are 31 T cell receptor beta chains from one sample, sequenced in a study of identical twins. Each CDR3 protein is one row after TCRdb ran MiXCR on the 5' RACE reads. The sample shows about 430,000 distinct CDR3 sequences, 18% of them seen only once. Material: naive T cells sorted from blood. These receptors originate from a man in his fifties in good health.

CDR3 sequence (DNA): TGTGCCACCAGTGATTTCGCAGGGATCGGCTACACCTTC. It yields the protein CATSDFAGIGYTF. The gene calls are TRBV24-1 and TRBJ1-2; D might be TRBD1 (5 bases). The ends were cut back, 1 base at V and 8 bases at J, with 10 bases in the middle. Germline CDR1 reads KGHDR; CDR2 reads SFDVKD. The CDR3 sequence is 13 residues long.

The V gene is TRBV19, the J gene TRBJ2-1; 12 bases fit TRBD1. The CDR3 has 15 amino acids. V lost 4 bases, J lost 9 bases, and 7 bases stayed unmatched. The germline V gene encodes CDR1 LNHDA and CDR2 SQIVND (reference sequence). The CDR3 bases are TGTGCCAGTAGTACCCGGGACAGGGGGCTTGGTGAGCAGTTCTTC. This translates into CASSTRDRGLGEQFF.

CDR3: CASSSYRDTEAFF. The CDR3 nucleotides are TGTGCCAGCAGCTCTTACAGGGACACTGAAGCTTTCTTT. V usage is TRBV7-2 and J usage is TRBJ1-1; perhaps TRBD1 as D (6 bases). The V gene's germline CDR1 is SGHTA and CDR2 FQGNSA. The V gene lost 4 bases and the J gene lost 3 bases, with 9 bases spanning the gap. CDR3 length: 13 residues.

This clonotype has just a few counts. The rearrangement uses TRBV20-1 and TRBJ1-2; D remains unclear. Germline V gives CDR1 DFQATT, CDR2 SNEGSKA (reference sequence). The CDR3 runs 14 residues. The V end lost 3 bases, the J end lost 5 bases, and 16 bases lay between the germline ends. CDR3: CSARISQRLYGYTF. CDR3 DNA: TGCAGTGCTAGGATATCACAGCGGCTATATGGCTACACCTTC.

This sequence joins TRBV20-1 and TRBJ2-7; a weak D match, TRBD1 (5 bases). Germline V gives CDR1 DFQATT, CDR2 SNEGSKA (reference sequence). V lost 0 bases, J lost 4 bases, and 10 bases lay in between. The length of the CDR3 is 13 residues. The CDR3 nucleotides are TGCAGTGCTAGAGACAGCAGGGTTTACGAGCAGTACTTC. It yields the protein CSARDSRVYEQYF.

The DNA for the CDR3 is TGTGCCAGCAGCCAGGGGCGGAAGCTTACTTACGAGCAGTACTTC. Encoded protein: CASSQGRKLTYEQYF. The chain has TRBV28 and TRBJ2-7, with D perhaps TRBD1 (6 bases). The CDR3 runs 15 residues. From germline, CDR1 is MDHEN and CDR2 SYDVKM. Trimming removed 6 bases at V and 4 bases at J, with 19 bases between.

In its sample, this clonotype was seen many times. This sequence joins TRBV7-8 and TRBJ2-7; D unclear. This CDR3 is built from 12 residues. V was pared by 1 base and J by 6 bases, with 7 bases between. Germline V gene sequence: CDR1 SGHVS, CDR2 FQNEAQ. The CDR3 sequence: CASSLDGREQYF. CDR3 coding DNA: TGTGCCAGCAGCTTAGACGGGCGCGAGCAGTACTTC.

The gene calls are TRBV7-9 and TRBJ2-7; 12 bases are shared with TRBD1. After removal of 6 bases from V and 5 bases from J, the junction contained 2 bases not matched to a gene. CDR1 and CDR2 from the germline V gene are SEHNR and FQNEAQ (reference sequence). This CDR3 comprises 13 residues. As DNA, the CDR3 is TGTGCCAGCAGGGGACAGGGGGCTGACGAGCAGTACTTC. Translating it yields CASRGQGADEQYF. Together with reference TRBV7-9 and TRBJ2-7, the CDR3 gives the full variable domain: DTGVSQNPRHKITKRGQNVTFRCDPISEHNRLYWYRQTLGQGPEFLTYFQNEAQLEKSRLLSDRFSAERPKGSFSTLEIQRTEQGDSAMYLCASRGQGADEQYFGPGTRLTVT.

This clonotype has more than one count but fewer than ten. The V and J genes are TRBV5-1 and TRBJ2-7, with D unclear. The ends were cut back, 1 base at V and 0 bases at J, with 8 bases in the middle. From germline, CDR1 is SGHRS and CDR2 YFSETQ. This CDR3 has 14 residues. The CDR3 coding sequence is TGCGCCAGCAGCTTGATGCTAAGCTCCTACGAGCAGTACTTC. It codes for CASSLMLSSYEQYF.

The V call is TRBV29-1, the J call TRBJ2-1; tentative D call: TRBD2 (6 bases). This CDR3 contains 11 residues. The ends were cut back, 4 bases at V and 9 bases at J, with 10 bases in the middle. Germline V CDR1 and CDR2: SQVTM, ANQGSEA. The CDR3 bases are TGCAGCGTTGCGGGAGTCGGTGAGCAGTTCTTC. Its protein is CSVAGVGEQFF.

This chain connects TRBV20-1 to TRBJ1-5; D unresolved. This CDR3 spans 15 amino acids. The ends were cut back, 0 bases at V and 0 bases at J, with 9 bases in the middle. Germline values: CDR1 DFQATT, CDR2 SNEGSKA (reference sequence). The CDR3 protein is CSARDRLFSNQPQHF. CDR3 bases: TGCAGTGCTAGAGACAGATTATTTAGCAATCAGCCCCAGCATTTT.

CDR3 sequence (DNA): TGCAGCGTCAGAAGGGGCCCAGATACGCAGTATTTT. Residues: CSVRRGPDTQYF. The genes are TRBV29-1 and TRBJ2-3; TRBD1 might be the D (5 bases). V lost 6 bases and J lost 4, with 11 bases in between. The germline V gene has CDR1 SQVTM and CDR2 ANQGSEA. The CDR3 totals 12 residues.

This chain connects TRBV5-1 to TRBJ1-6; D may be TRBD1 (5 bases). The CDR3 consists of 20 residues. V lost 0 bases, J lost 4 bases, and 23 bases lay in between. Germline V gives CDR1 SGHRS, CDR2 YFSETQ. CDR3 residues: CASSLADSLSNLRYNSPLHF. The CDR3 DNA reads TGCGCCAGCAGCTTGGCCGACAGTCTTAGCAATCTACGGTATAATTCACCCCTCCACTTT.

The chain combines TRBV21-1 with TRBJ2-5; the D segment call TRBD2 is taken from the table without a DNA check. TRBV21-1 is recorded as a pseudogene. The CDR3 is 20 residues long. The CDR3 sequence is CASTQLGDLVAGKGGETQYF. DNA for the CDR3: TGTGCCAGCACCCAATTAGGGGACTTGGTGGCAGGGAAAGGAGGAGAGACCCAGTACTTC.

The chain combines TRBV6-2 or TRBV6-3 with TRBJ2-7; TRBD1 matches at 7 bases. V shed 5 bases, J shed 6 bases, and the junction held 10 bases outside the gene matches. Germline lookup yields CDR1 MNHEY and CDR2 SVGEGT. The CDR3 is 14 amino acids. The CDR3 nucleotides are TGTGCCAGCAGTCCACAGGGGTCCTTATCCGAGCAGTACTTC. Translated: CASSPQGSLSEQYF.

Ten or more counts support this clonotype. This chain links TRBV5-1 with TRBJ2-7; unclear D gene. With 0 bases removed from V and 2 bases from J, the gap between germline ends came to 12 bases. Germline V CDR1 and CDR2: SGHRS, YFSETQ. The CDR3 has 15 residues. CDR3 protein: CASSLGGQLTYEQYF. CDR3 sequence (DNA): TGCGCCAGCAGCTTGGGCGGCCAACTAACCTACGAGCAGTACTTC.

This chain joins TRBV29-1 and TRBJ1-1, with D hard to call. CDR3 length: 14 amino acids. Between the trimmed V and J ends, which lost 4 bases and 6 bases, there was a span of 18 bases. Germline values: CDR1 SQVTM, CDR2 ANQGSEA. CDR3 nucleotides: TGCAGCGTTGGACGTTCTTCGGATATATCTGAAGCTTTCTTT. It encodes CSVGRSSDISEAFF.

This chain links TRBV4-3 with TRBJ2-5; 9 bases agree with TRBD2. The CDR3 sequence is 17 residues long. With 1 base clipped from V and 2 bases from J, the junction kept 8 bases outside the gene matches. The germline gives CDR1 LGHNA, CDR2 YSLEER. This CDR3 reads CASSQGSTSGRQETQYF. CDR3 DNA sequence: TGCGCCAGCAGCCAAGGTTCGACTAGCGGCCGTCAAGAGACCCAGTACTTC.

The V call is TRBV5-6, the J call TRBJ2-7, with D possibly being TRBD1 (5 bases). Trimming removed 4 bases from V and 0 bases from J, with 11 bases in between. The CDR3 sequence is 14 residues long. Per germline, CDR1 SGHDT and CDR2 YYEEEE. The DNA for the CDR3 is TGTGCCAGCAGCCCCGGCGACAGCTCCTACGAGCAGTACTTC. Its protein is CASSPGDSSYEQYF.

This clonotype was recorded many times. The J gene is TRBJ2-7, the V gene TRBV12-3 or TRBV12-4; 9 bases map to TRBD1. The CDR3 consists of 15 residues. Unmatched junction bases numbered 9, after V lost 5 bases and J lost 4 bases. The CDR3 spells CASSHRDRASYEQYF. As DNA, the CDR3 is TGTGCCAGCAGTCACCGGGACAGGGCATCGTACGAGCAGTACTTC.

The rearrangement uses TRBV18 and TRBJ1-3, with a possible D match to TRBD1 (5 bases). Germline CDR1 and CDR2: KGHSH and LQKENI. CDR3 size: 15 residues. The ends were cut back, 6 bases at V and 0 bases at J, with 12 bases in the middle. This chain's CDR3 is CASSRDSNSGNTIYF. Written as DNA, the CDR3 is TGTGCCAGCTCCCGTGACAGCAACTCTGGAAACACCATATATTTT.

The CDR3 region is CSASFPVDREETYEQYF. CDR3 DNA sequence: TGCAGTGCTAGTTTTCCGGTGGACAGGGAGGAGACCTACGAGCAGTACTTC. The V gene is TRBV20-1, the J gene TRBJ2-7, with 8 bases that match TRBD1. The V and J ends lost 3 bases and 2 bases, in that order; junction bases with no gene match: 15. Germline V gene sequence: CDR1 DFQATT, CDR2 SNEGSKA (reference sequence). This CDR3 region has 17 residues.

With regard to this clonotype: The junction shows a germline mismatch at one end, possibly a read error. The V call is TRBV7-9, the J call TRBJ2-7, with 9 bases lining up with TRBD2. Germline-derived CDR1 and CDR2 are SEHNR and FQNEAQ (reference sequence). The CDR3 contains 14 residues. The CDR3 DNA reads as TGTGCCAGCAGCCCCCCGATGGGGTATAGCGGGAGTTTCTTC. The encoded protein is CASSPPMGYSGSFF. The full variable domain, with the rest looked up from reference TRBV7-9 and TRBJ2-7, is DTGVSQNPRHKITKRGQNVTFRCDPISEHNRLYWYRQTLGQGPEFLTYFQNEAQLEKSRLLSDRFSAERPKGSFSTLEIQRTEQGDSAMYLCASSPPMGYSGSFFGPGTRLTVT.

The chain uses TRBV12-3 or TRBV12-4 and TRBJ2-1; the D gene could be TRBD1 or TRBD2 (5 bases each). The V and J ends lost 5 bases and 3 bases respectively, with 17 bases between them. There are 16 residues in the CDR3. CDR3 protein: CASSLPGRGDYNEQFF. In nucleotides, the CDR3 is TGTGCCAGCAGTCTTCCGGGACGGGGTGACTACAATGAGCAGTTCTTC.

Points on this clonotype: This may be a read error: a much more frequent sequence differs by one nucleotide. The CDR3: CASSLDTTYNEQFF. CDR3 nucleotide sequence: TGCGCCAGCAGCTTGGATACAACCTACAATGAGCAGTTCTTC. V and J are TRBV5-1 and TRBJ2-1, with D unclear. The CDR3 runs to 14 residues. CDR1 SGHRS and CDR2 YFSETQ come from the germline V gene. Trimming shortened V by 0 bases and J by 2 bases, and 6 bases separated the two germline ends. Complete variable domain (other parts from reference TRBV5-1 and TRBJ2-1): KAGVTQTPRYLIKTRGQQVTLSCSPISGHRSVSWYQQTPGQGLQFLFEYFSETQRNKGNFPGRFSGRQFSNSRSEMNVSTLELGDSALYLCASSLDTTYNEQFFGPGTRLTVL.

This clonotype was observed a few times. The chain combines TRBV20-1 with TRBJ2-6; D not resolved. Between the trimmed V and J ends, which lost 3 bases and 2 bases, there was a span of 8 bases. There are 14 residues in the CDR3. Germline-derived CDR1 and CDR2 are DFQATT and SNEGSKA (reference sequence). The CDR3 DNA reads as TGCAGTGCTAGGAGCGCAACTGGGGCCAACGTCCTGACTTTC. The encoded protein is CSARSATGANVLTF.

The table lists this clonotype with a few counts. The chain employs TRBV10-1 and TRBJ2-3, with D perhaps given as TRBD1 or TRBD2 (6 bases each). Germline-derived CDR1 and CDR2 are WNHNN and SYGVQD (reference sequence). The length of the CDR3 is 15 residues. The V end was cut by 4 bases, the J end by 3 bases, with 14 bases between. CDR3 DNA: TGCGCCAGCAGTGCGTTGGGGGGCGGAACAGATACGCAGTATTTT. It codes for CASSALGGGTDTQYF.

This clonotype has ten or more counts. This rearrangement joins TRBV5-1 to TRBJ2-7; D not resolved. This CDR3 has 13 residues. Germline CDR1 is SGHRS and CDR2 is YFSETQ. V dropped 7 bases and J dropped 7 bases, with 18 bases sitting between them. The CDR3 DNA reads as TGCGCCAGCGGATCCCCTAGGCAGAGAGAGCAGTACTTC. Its protein is CASGSPRQREQYF. The full variable domain, rest sourced from reference TRBV5-1 and TRBJ2-7, is KAGVTQTPRYLIKTRGQQVTLSCSPISGHRSVSWYQQTPGQGLQFLFEYFSETQRNKGNFPGRFSGRQFSNSRSEMNVSTLELGDSALYLCASGSPRQREQYFGPGTRLTVT.

This clonotype occurred a few times. The genes are TRBV20-1 and TRBJ1-2; 10 bases align to TRBD1. The CDR3 sequence is 15 residues long. Germline V CDR1 and CDR2: DFQATT, SNEGSKA (reference sequence). Trimming removed 1 base from V and 5 bases from J; junction bases left unmatched: 7. CDR3 region: CSARGSGQGGYGYTF. The DNA for the CDR3 is TGCAGTGCTAGAGGATCAGGACAGGGGGGTTATGGCTACACCTTC.

The rearrangement uses TRBV12-3 or TRBV12-4 and TRBJ2-2; 10 bases are a match to TRBD2. J was trimmed by 9 bases and V by 2 bases; bases with no gene match: 3. This CDR3 is 14 amino acids long. CDR3 DNA: TGTGCCAGCAGTTTAAAGCGGGGGGGCCGGGAGCTGTTTTTT. Protein: CASSLKRGGRELFF.

This clonotype was seen at least ten times. The rearrangement uses TRBV6-2 or TRBV6-3 and TRBJ2-3, with TRBD2 matching over 13 bases. This CDR3 comprises 16 residues. J was trimmed by 2 bases and V by 6 bases; bases with no gene match: 5. Germline lookup yields CDR1 MNHEY and CDR2 SVGEGT. CDR3 DNA: TGTGCCAGCAGCTCGGGACTAGCGGGGTCCACAGATACGCAGTATTTT. Translating gives CASSSGLAGSTDTQYF.